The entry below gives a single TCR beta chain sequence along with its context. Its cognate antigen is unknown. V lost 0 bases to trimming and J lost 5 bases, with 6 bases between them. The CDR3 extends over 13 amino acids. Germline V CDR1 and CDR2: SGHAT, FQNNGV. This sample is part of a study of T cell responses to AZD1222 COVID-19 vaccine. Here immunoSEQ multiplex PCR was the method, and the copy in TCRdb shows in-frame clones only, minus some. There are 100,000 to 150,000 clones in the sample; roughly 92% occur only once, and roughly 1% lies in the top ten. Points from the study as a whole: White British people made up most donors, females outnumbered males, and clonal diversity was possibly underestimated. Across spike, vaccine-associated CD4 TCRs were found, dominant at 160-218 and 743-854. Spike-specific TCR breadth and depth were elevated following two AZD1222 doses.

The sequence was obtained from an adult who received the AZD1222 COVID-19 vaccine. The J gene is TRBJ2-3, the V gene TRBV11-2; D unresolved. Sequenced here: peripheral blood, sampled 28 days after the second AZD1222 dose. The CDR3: CASSLEDLDTQYF. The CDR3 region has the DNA TGTGCCAGCAGCTTAGAGGATTTAGATACGCAGTATTTT. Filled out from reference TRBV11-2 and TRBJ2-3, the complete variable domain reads EAGVAQSPRYKIIEKRQSVAFWCNPISGHATLYWYQQILGQGPKLLIQFQNNGVVDDSQLPKDRFSAERLKGVDSTLKIQPAKLEDSAVYLCASSLEDLDTQYFGPGTRLTVL.